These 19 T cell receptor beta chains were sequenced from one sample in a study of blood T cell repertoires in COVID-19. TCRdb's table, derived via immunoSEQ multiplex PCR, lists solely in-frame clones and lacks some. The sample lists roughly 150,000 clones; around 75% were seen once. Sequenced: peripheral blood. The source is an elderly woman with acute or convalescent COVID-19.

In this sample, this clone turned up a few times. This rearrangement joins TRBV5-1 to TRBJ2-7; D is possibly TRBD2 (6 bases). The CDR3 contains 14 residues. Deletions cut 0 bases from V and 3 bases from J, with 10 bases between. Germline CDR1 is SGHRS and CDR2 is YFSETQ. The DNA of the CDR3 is TGCGCCAGCAGCTTGGGTCTCGGGGGCTACGAGCAGTACTTC. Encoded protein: CASSLGLGGYEQYF.

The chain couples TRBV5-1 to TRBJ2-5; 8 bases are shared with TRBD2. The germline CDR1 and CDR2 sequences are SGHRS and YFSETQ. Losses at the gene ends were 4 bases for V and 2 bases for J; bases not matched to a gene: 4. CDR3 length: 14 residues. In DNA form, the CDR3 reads TGCGCCAGCAGCCAGCCGGGGGGGCAAGAGACCCAGTACTTC. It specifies CASSQPGGQETQYF. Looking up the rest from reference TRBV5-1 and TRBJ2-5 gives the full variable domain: KAGVTQTPRYLIKTRGQQVTLSCSPISGHRSVSWYQQTPGQGLQFLFEYFSETQRNKGNFPGRFSGRQFSNSRSEMNVSTLELGDSALYLCASSQPGGQETQYFGPGTRLLVL.

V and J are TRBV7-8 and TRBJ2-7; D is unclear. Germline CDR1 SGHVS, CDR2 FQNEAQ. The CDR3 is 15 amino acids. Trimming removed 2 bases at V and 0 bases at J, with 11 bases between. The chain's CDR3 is CASSLPPGHSYEQYF. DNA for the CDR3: TGTGCCAGCAGCTTACCCCCGGGTCACTCCTACGAGCAGTACTTC.

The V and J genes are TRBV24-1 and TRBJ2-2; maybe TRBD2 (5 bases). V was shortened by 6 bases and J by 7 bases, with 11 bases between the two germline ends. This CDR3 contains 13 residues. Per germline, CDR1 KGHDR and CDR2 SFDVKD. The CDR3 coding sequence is TGTGCCACCAGTCGCCTAGGGAGCGGGGAGCTGTTTTTT. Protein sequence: CATSRLGSGELFF.

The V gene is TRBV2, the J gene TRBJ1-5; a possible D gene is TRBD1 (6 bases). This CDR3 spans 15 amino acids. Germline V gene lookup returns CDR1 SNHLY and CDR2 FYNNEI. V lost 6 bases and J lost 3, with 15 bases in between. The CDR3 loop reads CASRVRDTPNQPQHF. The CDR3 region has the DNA TGTGCCAGCAGAGTCCGGGACACTCCCAATCAGCCCCAGCATTTT.

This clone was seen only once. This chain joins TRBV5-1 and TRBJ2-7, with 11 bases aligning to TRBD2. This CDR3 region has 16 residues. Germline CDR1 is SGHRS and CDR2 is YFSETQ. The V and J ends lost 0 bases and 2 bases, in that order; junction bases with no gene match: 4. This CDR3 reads CASSLDGTSGPYEQYF. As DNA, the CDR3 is TGCGCCAGCAGCTTGGACGGGACTAGCGGACCCTACGAGCAGTACTTC. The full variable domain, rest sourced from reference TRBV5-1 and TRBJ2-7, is KAGVTQTPRYLIKTRGQQVTLSCSPISGHRSVSWYQQTPGQGLQFLFEYFSETQRNKGNFPGRFSGRQFSNSRSEMNVSTLELGDSALYLCASSLDGTSGPYEQYFGPGTRLTVT.

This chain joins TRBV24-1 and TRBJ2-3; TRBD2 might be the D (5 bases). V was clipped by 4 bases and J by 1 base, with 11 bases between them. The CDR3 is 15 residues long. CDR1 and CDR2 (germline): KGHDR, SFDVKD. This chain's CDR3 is CATSDPRGRTDTQYF. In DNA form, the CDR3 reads TGTGCCACCAGTGACCCCCGGGGTCGCACAGATACGCAGTATTTT.

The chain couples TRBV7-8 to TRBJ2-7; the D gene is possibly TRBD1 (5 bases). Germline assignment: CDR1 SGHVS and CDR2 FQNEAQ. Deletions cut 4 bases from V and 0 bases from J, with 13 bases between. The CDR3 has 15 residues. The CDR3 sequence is CASSSSRVTSYEQYF. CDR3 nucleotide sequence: TGTGCCAGCAGCTCTTCCAGGGTTACCTCCTACGAGCAGTACTTC.

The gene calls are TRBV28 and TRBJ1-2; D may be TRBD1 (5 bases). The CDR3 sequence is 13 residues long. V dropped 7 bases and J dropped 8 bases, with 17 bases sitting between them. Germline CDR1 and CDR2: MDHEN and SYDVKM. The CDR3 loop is CASTSGAVEGYTF. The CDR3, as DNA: TGTGCCAGCACTTCTGGGGCGGTAGAAGGCTACACCTTC.

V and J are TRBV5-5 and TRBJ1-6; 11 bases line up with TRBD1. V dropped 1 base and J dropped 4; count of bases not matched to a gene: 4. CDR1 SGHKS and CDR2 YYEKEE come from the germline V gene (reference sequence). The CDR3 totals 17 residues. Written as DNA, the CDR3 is TGTGCCAGCAGCTTGACCGGGACAGGGGGTTATAATTCACCCCTCCACTTT. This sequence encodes CASSLTGTGGYNSPLHF.

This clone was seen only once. The CDR3 region has the DNA TGTGCCAGTAGTGCACAGCCTCTCGCGCATGGCTACACCTTC. This translates into CASSAQPLAHGYTF. The chain has TRBV19 and TRBJ1-2; the D is unclear. V was cut by 5 bases and J by 6 bases, with 16 bases left in between. CDR3 length: 14 residues. CDR1 and CDR2 (germline): LNHDA, SQIVND (reference sequence).

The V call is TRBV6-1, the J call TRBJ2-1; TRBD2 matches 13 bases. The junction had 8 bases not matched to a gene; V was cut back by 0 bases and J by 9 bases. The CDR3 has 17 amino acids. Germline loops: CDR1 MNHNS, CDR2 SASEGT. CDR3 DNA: TGTGCCAGCAGTGAAGCCCGGACTAGCGGGAGACGAGGTGAGCAGTTCTTC. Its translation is CASSEARTSGRRGEQFF.

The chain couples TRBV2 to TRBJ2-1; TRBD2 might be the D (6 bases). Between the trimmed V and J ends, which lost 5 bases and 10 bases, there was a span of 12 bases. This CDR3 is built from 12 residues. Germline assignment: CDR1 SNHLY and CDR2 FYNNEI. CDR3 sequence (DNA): TGTGCCAGCAGTTTTGGACTAAACGAGCAGTTCTTC. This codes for CASSFGLNEQFF.

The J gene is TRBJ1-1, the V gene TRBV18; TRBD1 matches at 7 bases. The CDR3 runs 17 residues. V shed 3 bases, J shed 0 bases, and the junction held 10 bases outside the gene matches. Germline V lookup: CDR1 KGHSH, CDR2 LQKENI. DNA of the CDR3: TGTGCCAGCTCACCCGGGACAGTTTCCCGCATGAACACTGAAGCTTTCTTT. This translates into CASSPGTVSRMNTEAFF.

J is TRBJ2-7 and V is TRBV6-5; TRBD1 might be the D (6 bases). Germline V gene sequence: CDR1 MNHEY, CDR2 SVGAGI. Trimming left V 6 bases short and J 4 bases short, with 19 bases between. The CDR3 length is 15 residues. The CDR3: CASSRRAQGIYEQYF. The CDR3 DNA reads TGTGCCAGCAGCCGTCGGGCACAGGGTATATACGAGCAGTACTTC.

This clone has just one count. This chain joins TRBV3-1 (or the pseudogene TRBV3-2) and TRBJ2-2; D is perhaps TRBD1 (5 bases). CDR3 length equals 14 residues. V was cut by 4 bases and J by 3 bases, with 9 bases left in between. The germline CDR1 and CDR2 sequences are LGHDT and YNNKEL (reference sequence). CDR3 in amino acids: CASSRAGYTGELFF. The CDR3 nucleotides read TGTGCCAGCAGCCGGGCAGGGTACACCGGGGAGCTGTTTTTT.

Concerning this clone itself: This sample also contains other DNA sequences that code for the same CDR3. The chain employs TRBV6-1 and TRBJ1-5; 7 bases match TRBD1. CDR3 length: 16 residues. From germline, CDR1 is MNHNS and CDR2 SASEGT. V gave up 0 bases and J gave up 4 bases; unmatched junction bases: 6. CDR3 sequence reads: CASSEARRTGNQPQHF. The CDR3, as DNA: TGTGCCAGCAGTGAAGCGCGGAGGACAGGTAATCAGCCCCAGCATTTT.

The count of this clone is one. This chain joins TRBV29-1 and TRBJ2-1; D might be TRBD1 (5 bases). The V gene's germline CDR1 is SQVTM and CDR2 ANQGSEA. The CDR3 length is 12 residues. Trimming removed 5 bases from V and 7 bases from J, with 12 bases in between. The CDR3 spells CSVRMTANEQFF. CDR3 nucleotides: TGCAGCGTTAGAATGACAGCAAATGAGCAGTTCTTC.

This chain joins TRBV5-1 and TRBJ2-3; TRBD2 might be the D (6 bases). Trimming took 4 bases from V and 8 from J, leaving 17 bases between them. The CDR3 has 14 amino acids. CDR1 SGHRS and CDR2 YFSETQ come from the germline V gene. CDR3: CASSPRTTAGTQYF. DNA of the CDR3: TGCGCCAGCAGCCCGCGGACTACAGCGGGTACGCAGTATTTT. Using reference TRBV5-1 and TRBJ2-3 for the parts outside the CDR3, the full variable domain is KAGVTQTPRYLIKTRGQQVTLSCSPISGHRSVSWYQQTPGQGLQFLFEYFSETQRNKGNFPGRFSGRQFSNSRSEMNVSTLELGDSALYLCASSPRTTAGTQYFGPGTRLTVL.